This T cell receptor (beta chain) was recorded in a study of cytomegalovirus exposure and HLA in healthy donors. The wider study: The same platform was used for the 130 or so validation repertoires as for the 666 first-cohort repertoires, as reported in a later analysis.

Separate from the roughly 700-subject first cohort was the 120-subject validation cohort, to which the donors belonged. Overall study findings and caveats: Listed as cytomegalovirus-associated were over 150 TCR beta chains. A later analysis found first-cohort TCR clusters tended to co-occur in the 120 validation repertoires.

This CDR3 region has 15 residues. J gave up 3 bases and V 5 bases, and 7 bases lay outside the gene matches. The V gene's germline CDR1 is MNHEY and CDR2 SMNVEV (reference sequence). A note on this clone: Its antigen is undetermined.

The protocol was immunoSEQ multiplex PCR, while the TCRdb copy is restricted to in-frame clones and leaves out a portion. Among under 150,000 clones, around 84% were seen once, and the ten largest hold just over 8.5%. The sample comprised PBMCs. This receptor was taken from a man between 18 and 29 years old in good health and CMV-seropositive. The chain recombines TRBV27 with TRBJ1-5; the match to TRBD1 covers 7 bases. The CDR3 DNA sequence: TGTGCCAGCAGTACCCAGGGGGATTCCAATCAGCCCCAGCATTTT. Protein sequence: CASSTQGDSNQPQHF.